The 13 T cell receptor beta chains below all came from one sample that was sequenced in a study of blood T cell repertoires in COVID-19. Clones were read by immunoSEQ multiplex PCR, and TCRdb kept only the in-frame ones, dropping some. The table lists some 200,000 clones, 84% of them singletons. Sequencing was done on a sample of peripheral blood. The receptor set was obtained from a man in his fifties with active or convalescent COVID-19.

The gene calls are TRBV11-2 and TRBJ2-5; TRBD1 is a possible D gene (5 bases). V lost 5 bases, J lost 2 bases, and 21 bases lay in between. There are 17 residues in the CDR3. Germline CDR1 and CDR2: SGHAT and FQNNGV. Written as DNA, the CDR3 is TGTGCCAGCAGCCCTTGGGGCAGGGCGCCGATACAAGAGACCCAGTACTTC. Translating it yields CASSPWGRAPIQETQYF.

The chain is built from TRBV6-5 and TRBJ1-1, with D maybe TRBD1 (5 bases). The V end was cut by 0 bases, the J end by 7 bases, with 12 bases between. CDR3 length: 14 residues. The germline V gene has CDR1 MNHEY and CDR2 SVGAGI. CDR3 nucleotide sequence: TGTGCCAGCAGTTACTCGAATCAGGGATTTGAAGCTTTCTTT. It specifies CASSYSNQGFEAFF.

The chain recombines TRBV28 with TRBJ1-4, with D hard to call. This CDR3 is built from 15 residues. Trimming left V 8 bases short and J 2 bases short, with 15 bases between. The germline V gene encodes CDR1 MDHEN and CDR2 SYDVKM. The CDR3 region is CASERPGRTNEKLFF. CDR3 nucleotide sequence: TGTGCCAGCGAACGGCCGGGAAGGACTAATGAAAAACTGTTTTTT.

This chain joins TRBV28 and TRBJ1-5; 10 bases map to TRBD1. Germline lookup yields CDR1 MDHEN and CDR2 SYDVKM. The CDR3 contains 19 residues. Losses at the gene ends were 7 bases for V and 2 bases for J; bases not matched to a gene: 17. Here the CDR3 reads CASNSGGDRGRRGNQPQHF. DNA of the CDR3: TGTGCCAGCAACTCGGGGGGGGACAGGGGACGTCGGGGCAATCAGCCCCAGCATTTT.

The chain is built from TRBV5-5 and TRBJ2-1; tentative D call: TRBD1 (5 bases). Germline loops: CDR1 SGHKS, CDR2 YYEKEE (reference sequence). This CDR3 has 13 amino acids. V was shortened by 10 bases and J by 3 bases, with 14 bases between the two germline ends. CDR3 in DNA: TGTGCCTCATGGGGCATCGGCTACAATGAGCAGTTCTTC. It translates to CASWGIGYNEQFF.

V is TRBV18 and J is TRBJ2-1; a possible D gene is TRBD2 (5 bases). V lost 3 bases to trimming and J lost 3 bases, with 12 bases between them. CDR1 and CDR2 (germline): KGHSH, LQKENI. This CDR3 comprises 15 residues. CDR3 loop: CASSPLGAGYNEQFF. CDR3 in DNA: TGTGCCAGCTCACCCCTGGGAGCAGGCTACAATGAGCAGTTCTTC.

The V call is TRBV4-2, the J call TRBJ2-2; possibly TRBD2 for D (6 bases). Germline-derived CDR1 and CDR2 are LGHNA and YNFKEQ. Trimming removed 1 base at V and 3 bases at J, with 12 bases between. The CDR3 loop spans 16 amino acids. This chain's CDR3 is CASSQVGGSDTGELFF. For the CDR3, the DNA is TGTGCCAGCAGCCAAGTCGGGGGATCGGACACCGGGGAGCTGTTTTTT.

The V and J genes are TRBV3-1 (or the pseudogene TRBV3-2) and TRBJ2-7; 9 nucleotides align to TRBD2. The V gene end was trimmed by 1 base and the J gene end by 0 bases; junction bases not matched to a gene: 4. The V gene's germline CDR1 is LGHDT and CDR2 YNNKEL (reference sequence). There are 16 residues in the CDR3. Here the CDR3 DNA reads TGTGCCAGCAGCCAAGGGGCGCGGGAGGGCTCCTACGAGCAGTACTTC. Protein: CASSQGAREGSYEQYF.

The V gene is TRBV5-5, the J gene TRBJ2-3; tentative D call: TRBD1 (6 bases). V was pared by 2 bases and J by 2 bases, with 9 bases between. This CDR3 has 14 residues. Germline lookup yields CDR1 SGHKS and CDR2 YYEKEE (reference sequence). For the CDR3, the DNA is TGTGCCAGCAGCTTTTGGGGGCACACAGATACGCAGTATTTT. Translated: CASSFWGHTDTQYF. Looking up the rest from reference TRBV5-5 and TRBJ2-3 gives the full variable domain: DAGVTQSPTHLIKTRGQQVTLRCSPISGHKSVSWYQQVLGQGPQFIFQYYEKEERGRGNFPDRFSARQFPNYSSELNVNALLLGDSALYLCASSFWGHTDTQYFGPGTRLTVL.

The chain has TRBV11-2 and TRBJ2-3; TRBD1 is a possible D gene (6 bases). CDR3 length: 15 amino acids. V was clipped by 5 bases and J by 3 bases, with 15 bases between them. CDR1 is SGHAT, CDR2 FQNNGV, per germline. The CDR3 sequence is CASSPTGGVTDTQYF. The CDR3, as DNA: TGTGCCAGCAGCCCGACAGGCGGCGTGACAGATACGCAGTATTTT.

The V and J genes are TRBV19 and TRBJ1-2; tentatively, D is TRBD1 (5 bases). With 4 bases removed from V and 3 bases from J, the gap between germline ends came to 12 bases. The CDR3 length is 14 residues. Germline values: CDR1 LNHDA, CDR2 SQIVND (reference sequence). CDR3 DNA: TGTGCCAGTAGTACCCACAGGAACTACTATGGCTACACCTTC. It yields the protein CASSTHRNYYGYTF.

The chain couples TRBV28 to TRBJ2-4; TRBD2 is a possible D gene (7 bases). The germline CDR1 and CDR2 sequences are MDHEN and SYDVKM. The CDR3 consists of 18 residues. V lost 6 bases and J 2 bases, leaving 23 bases between the germline ends. CDR3 nucleotide sequence: TGTGCCAGCAGAATAACTGACGGGGGGCAGGGCCCCAAAAACATTCAGTACTTC. Its protein is CASRITDGGQGPKNIQYF. Together with reference TRBV28 and TRBJ2-4, the CDR3 gives the full variable domain: DVKVTQSSRYLVKRTGEKVFLECVQDMDHENMFWYRQDPGLGLRLIYFSYDVKMKEKGDIPEGYSVSREKKERFSLILESASTNQTSMYLCASRITDGGQGPKNIQYFGAGTRLSVL.

The chain combines TRBV7-9 with TRBJ2-1, with 7 bases fitting TRBD2. This CDR3 contains 18 residues. The germline CDR1 and CDR2 sequences are SEHNR and FQNEAQ (reference sequence). With V trimmed by 0 bases and J by 4 bases, 12 bases remained unmatched. The CDR3 nucleotides read TGTGCCAGCAGCTTAGCCCCTGGCGGGAGAAGCGTGTACAATGAGCAGTTCTTC. As protein: CASSLAPGGRSVYNEQFF.